This TCR beta chain stems from a study of blood T cell repertoires in COVID-19. The method was immunoSEQ multiplex PCR; TCRdb's version includes in-frame clones alone and lacks a portion of them. This table holds some 290,000 clones, 70% to 90% found once. Trimming left V 6 bases short and J 6 bases short, with 18 bases between. The CDR3 totals 15 residues. Germline V CDR1 and CDR2: MNHEY, SVGAGI. The sample taken for sequencing was peripheral blood. This chain connects TRBV6-5 to TRBJ1-5; D possibly corresponds to TRBD1 (5 bases). The TCR was taken from a woman aged 25 to 45 with COVID-19, enrolled during active disease. The CDR3 DNA reads as TGTGCCAGCAGCCCATACCGCAGGGCCGGTCAGCCCCAGCATTTT. It translates to CASSPYRRAGQPQHF.